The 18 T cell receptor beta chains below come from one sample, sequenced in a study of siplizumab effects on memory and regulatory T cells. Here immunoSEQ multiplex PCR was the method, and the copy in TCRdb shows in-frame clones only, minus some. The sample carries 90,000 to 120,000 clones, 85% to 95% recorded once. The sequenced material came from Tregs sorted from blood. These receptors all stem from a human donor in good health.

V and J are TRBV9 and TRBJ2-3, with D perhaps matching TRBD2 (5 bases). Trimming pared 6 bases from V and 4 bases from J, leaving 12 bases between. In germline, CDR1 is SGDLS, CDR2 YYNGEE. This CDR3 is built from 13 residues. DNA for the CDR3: TGTGCCAGCACGCGAGGGTTAGCAGATACGCAGTATTTT. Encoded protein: CASTRGLADTQYF. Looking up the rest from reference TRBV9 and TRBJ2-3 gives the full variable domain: DSGVTQTPKHLITATGQRVTLRCSPRSGDLSVYWYQQSLDQGLQFLIQYYNGEERAKGNILERFSAQQFPDLHSELNLSSLELGDSALYFCASTRGLADTQYFGPGTRLTVL.

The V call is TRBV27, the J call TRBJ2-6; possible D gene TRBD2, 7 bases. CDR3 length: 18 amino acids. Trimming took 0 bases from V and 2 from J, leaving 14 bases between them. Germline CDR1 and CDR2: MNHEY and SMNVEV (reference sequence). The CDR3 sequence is CASSLSRGGTTGANVLTF. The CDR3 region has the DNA TGTGCCAGCAGTTTATCGAGGGGGGGGACCACTGGGGCCAACGTCCTGACTTTC.

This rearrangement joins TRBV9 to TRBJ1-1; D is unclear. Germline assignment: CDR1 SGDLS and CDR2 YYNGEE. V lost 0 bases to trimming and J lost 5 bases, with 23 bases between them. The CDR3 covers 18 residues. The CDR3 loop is CASSVDPVRVGLGTEAFF. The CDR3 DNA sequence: TGTGCCAGCAGCGTAGACCCCGTGCGCGTCGGGTTGGGGACTGAAGCTTTCTTT.

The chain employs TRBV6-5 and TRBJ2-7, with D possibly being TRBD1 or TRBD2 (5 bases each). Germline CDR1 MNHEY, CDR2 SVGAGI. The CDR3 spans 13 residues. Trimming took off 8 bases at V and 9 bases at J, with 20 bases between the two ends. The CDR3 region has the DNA TGTGCCAGCGCTAGGGGACCACAGGTACCGCAGTACTTC. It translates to CASARGPQVPQYF.

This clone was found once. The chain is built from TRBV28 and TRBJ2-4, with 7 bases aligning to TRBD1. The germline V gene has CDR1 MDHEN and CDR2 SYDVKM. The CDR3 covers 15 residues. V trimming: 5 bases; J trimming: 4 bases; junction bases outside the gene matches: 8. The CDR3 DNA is TGTGCCAGCAGTATCCCCCGGGGACAGAAAAACATTCAGTACTTC. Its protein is CASSIPRGQKNIQYF.

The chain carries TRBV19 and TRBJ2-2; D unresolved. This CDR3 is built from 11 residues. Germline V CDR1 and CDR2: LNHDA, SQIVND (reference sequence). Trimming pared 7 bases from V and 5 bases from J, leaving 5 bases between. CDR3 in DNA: TGTGCCAGTACCGGGACCGGGGAGCTGTTTTTT. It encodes CASTGTGELFF.

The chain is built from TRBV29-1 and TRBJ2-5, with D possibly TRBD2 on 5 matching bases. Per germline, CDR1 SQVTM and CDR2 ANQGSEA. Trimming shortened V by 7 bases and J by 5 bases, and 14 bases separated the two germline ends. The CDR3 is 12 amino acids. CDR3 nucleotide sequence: TGCAGCGACGGTCCTAGCACGGAGACCCAGTACTTC. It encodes CSDGPSTETQYF.

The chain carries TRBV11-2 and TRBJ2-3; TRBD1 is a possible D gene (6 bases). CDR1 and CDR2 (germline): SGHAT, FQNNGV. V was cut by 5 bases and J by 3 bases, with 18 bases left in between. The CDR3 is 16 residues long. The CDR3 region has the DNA TGTGCCAGCAGCAAATCCCAGGGGTTAGGAACAGATACGCAGTATTTT. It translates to CASSKSQGLGTDTQYF. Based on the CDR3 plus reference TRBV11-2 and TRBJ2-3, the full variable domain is EAGVAQSPRYKIIEKRQSVAFWCNPISGHATLYWYQQILGQGPKLLIQFQNNGVVDDSQLPKDRFSAERLKGVDSTLKIQPAKLEDSAVYLCASSKSQGLGTDTQYFGPGTRLTVL.

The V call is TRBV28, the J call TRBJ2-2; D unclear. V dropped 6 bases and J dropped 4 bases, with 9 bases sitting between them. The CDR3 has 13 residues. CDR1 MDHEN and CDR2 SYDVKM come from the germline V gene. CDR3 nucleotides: TGTGCCAGCAGGGCCCCGATCACCGGGGAGCTGTTTTTT. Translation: CASRAPITGELFF.

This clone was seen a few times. The CDR3 spells CASSFAPYTGELFF. As DNA, the CDR3 is TGTGCCAGCAGCTTCGCACCTTACACCGGGGAGCTGTTTTTT. The genes are TRBV11-3 and TRBJ2-2; no definite D call. The CDR3 totals 14 residues. V was pared by 3 bases and J by 3 bases, with 8 bases between. Germline CDR1 SGHNT, CDR2 YENEEA.

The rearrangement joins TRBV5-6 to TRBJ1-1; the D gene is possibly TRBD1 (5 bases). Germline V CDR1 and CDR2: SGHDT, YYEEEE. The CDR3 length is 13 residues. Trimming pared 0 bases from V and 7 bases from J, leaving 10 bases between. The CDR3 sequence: CASSLVDRSEAFF. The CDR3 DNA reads TGTGCCAGCAGCTTGGTCGACAGAAGTGAAGCTTTCTTT.

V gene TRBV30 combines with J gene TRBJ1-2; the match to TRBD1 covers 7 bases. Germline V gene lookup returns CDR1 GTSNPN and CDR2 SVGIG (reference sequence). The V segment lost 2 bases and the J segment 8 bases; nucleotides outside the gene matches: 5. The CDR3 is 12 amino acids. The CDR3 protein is CAWSLQGFGYTF. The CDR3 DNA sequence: TGTGCCTGGAGTCTACAGGGGTTCGGCTACACCTTC.

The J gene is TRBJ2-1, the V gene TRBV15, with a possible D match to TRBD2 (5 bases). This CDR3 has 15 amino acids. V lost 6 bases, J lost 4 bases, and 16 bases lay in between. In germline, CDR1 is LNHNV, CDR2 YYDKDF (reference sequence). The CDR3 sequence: CATRVPTGRYNEQFF. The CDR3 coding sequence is TGTGCCACCAGGGTTCCGACGGGAAGGTACAATGAGCAGTTCTTC.

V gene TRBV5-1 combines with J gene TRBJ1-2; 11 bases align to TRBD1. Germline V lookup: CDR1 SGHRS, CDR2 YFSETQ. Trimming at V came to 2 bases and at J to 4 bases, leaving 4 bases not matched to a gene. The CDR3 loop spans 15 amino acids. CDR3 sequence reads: CASSLGTGGAYGYTF. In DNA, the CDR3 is TGCGCCAGCAGCTTAGGGACAGGGGGAGCCTATGGCTACACCTTC.

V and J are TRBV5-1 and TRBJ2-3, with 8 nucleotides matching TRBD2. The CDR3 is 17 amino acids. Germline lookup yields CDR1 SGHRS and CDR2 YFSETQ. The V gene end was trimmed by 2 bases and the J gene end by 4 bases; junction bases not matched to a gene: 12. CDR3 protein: CASSFPLVSGISDTQYF. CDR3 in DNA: TGCGCCAGCAGCTTCCCACTGGTTAGCGGGATATCAGATACGCAGTATTTT.

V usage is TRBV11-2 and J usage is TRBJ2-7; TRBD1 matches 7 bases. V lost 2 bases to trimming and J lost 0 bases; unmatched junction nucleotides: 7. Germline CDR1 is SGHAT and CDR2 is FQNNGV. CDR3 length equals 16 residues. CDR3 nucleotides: TGTGCCAGCAGCTTATCTGGGACAGTGACCTCCTACGAGCAGTACTTC. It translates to CASSLSGTVTSYEQYF.

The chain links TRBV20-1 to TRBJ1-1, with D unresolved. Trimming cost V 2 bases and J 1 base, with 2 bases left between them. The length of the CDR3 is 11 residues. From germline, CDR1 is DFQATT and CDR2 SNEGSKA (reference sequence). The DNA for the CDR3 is TGCAGTGCTAGACCGAACACTGAAGCTTTCTTT. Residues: CSARPNTEAFF.

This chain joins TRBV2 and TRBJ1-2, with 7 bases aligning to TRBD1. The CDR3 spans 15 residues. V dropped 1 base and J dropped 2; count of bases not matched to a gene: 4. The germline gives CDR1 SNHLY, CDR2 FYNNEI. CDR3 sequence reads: CASSEGDSRNYGYTF. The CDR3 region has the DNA TGTGCCAGCAGTGAAGGGGACAGCAGGAACTATGGCTACACCTTC.